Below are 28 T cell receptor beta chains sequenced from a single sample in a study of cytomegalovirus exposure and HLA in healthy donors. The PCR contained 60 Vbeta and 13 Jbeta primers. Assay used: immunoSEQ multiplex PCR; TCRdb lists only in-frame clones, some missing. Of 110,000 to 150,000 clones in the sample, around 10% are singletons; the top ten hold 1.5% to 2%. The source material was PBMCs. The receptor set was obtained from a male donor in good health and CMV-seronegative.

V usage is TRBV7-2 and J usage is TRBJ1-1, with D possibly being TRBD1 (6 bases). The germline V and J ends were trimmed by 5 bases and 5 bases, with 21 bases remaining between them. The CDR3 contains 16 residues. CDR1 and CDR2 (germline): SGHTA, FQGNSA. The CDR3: CASSRLGEQGYTEAFF. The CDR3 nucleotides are TGTGCCAGCAGCCGACTCGGGGAACAGGGATATACTGAAGCTTTCTTT.

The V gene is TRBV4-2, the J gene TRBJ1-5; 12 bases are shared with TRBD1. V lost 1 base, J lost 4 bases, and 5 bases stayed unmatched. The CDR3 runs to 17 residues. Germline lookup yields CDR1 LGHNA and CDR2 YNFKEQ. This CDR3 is CASSQVPGQGANQPQHF. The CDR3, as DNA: TGTGCCAGCAGCCAAGTCCCGGGACAGGGGGCTAATCAGCCCCAGCATTTT.

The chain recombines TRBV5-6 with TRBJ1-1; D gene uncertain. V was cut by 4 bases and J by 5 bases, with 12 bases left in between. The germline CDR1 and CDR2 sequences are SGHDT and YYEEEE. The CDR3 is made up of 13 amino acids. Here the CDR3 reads CASSPVFLTEAFF. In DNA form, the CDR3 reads TGTGCCAGCAGCCCCGTCTTTTTGACTGAAGCTTTCTTT.

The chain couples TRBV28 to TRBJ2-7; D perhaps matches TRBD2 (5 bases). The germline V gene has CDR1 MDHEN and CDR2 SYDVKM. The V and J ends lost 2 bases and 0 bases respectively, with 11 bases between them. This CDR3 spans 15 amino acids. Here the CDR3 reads CASSLGQRHSYEQYF. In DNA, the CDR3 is TGTGCCAGCAGTTTAGGCCAGCGGCACTCCTACGAGCAGTACTTC.

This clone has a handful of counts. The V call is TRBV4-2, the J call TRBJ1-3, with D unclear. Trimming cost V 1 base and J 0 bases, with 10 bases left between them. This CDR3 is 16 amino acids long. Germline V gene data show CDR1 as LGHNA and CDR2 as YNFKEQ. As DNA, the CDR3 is TGTGCCAGCAGCCAAGCGGCGGCTAGCTCTGGAAACACCATATATTTT. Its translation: CASSQAAASSGNTIYF.

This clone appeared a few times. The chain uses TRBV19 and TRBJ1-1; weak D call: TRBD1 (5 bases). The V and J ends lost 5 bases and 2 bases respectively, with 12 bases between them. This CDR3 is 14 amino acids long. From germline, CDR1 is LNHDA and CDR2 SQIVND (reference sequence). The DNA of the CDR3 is TGTGCCAGTAGTCCGTTACAGGATAACACTGAAGCTTTCTTT. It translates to CASSPLQDNTEAFF. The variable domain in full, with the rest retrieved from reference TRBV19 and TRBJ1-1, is DGGITQSPKYLFRKEGQNVTLSCEQNLNHDAMYWYRQDPGQGLRLIYYSQIVNDFQKGDIAEGYSVSREKKESFPLTVTSAQKNPTAFYLCASSPLQDNTEAFFGQGTRLTVV.

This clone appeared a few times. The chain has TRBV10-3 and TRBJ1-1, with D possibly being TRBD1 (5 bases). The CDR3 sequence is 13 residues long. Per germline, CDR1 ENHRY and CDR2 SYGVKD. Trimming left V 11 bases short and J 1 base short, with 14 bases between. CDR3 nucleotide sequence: TGTGCCGTAGTTGGGACTTCGAACACTGAAGCTTTCTTT. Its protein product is CAVVGTSNTEAFF.

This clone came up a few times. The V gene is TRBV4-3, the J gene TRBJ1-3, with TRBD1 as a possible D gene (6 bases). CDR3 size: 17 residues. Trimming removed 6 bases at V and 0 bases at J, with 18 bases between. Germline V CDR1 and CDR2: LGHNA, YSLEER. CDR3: CASSPRLDRTSGNTIYF. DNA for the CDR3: TGCGCCAGCAGTCCCCGACTCGACAGGACCTCTGGAAACACCATATATTTT.

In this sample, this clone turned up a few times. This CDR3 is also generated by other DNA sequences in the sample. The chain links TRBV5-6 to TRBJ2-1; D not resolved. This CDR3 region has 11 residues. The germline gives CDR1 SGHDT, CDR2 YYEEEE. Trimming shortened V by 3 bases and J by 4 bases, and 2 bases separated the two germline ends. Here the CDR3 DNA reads TGTGCCAGCAGCTCGTACAATGAGCAGTTCTTC. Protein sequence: CASSSYNEQFF.

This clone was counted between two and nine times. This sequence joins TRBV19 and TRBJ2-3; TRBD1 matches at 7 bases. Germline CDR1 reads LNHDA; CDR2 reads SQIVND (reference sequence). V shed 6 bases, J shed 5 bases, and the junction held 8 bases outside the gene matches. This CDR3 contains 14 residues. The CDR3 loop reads CASRRGLQGDTQYF. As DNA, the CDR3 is TGTGCCAGTAGGAGGGGGCTTCAAGGAGATACGCAGTATTTT.

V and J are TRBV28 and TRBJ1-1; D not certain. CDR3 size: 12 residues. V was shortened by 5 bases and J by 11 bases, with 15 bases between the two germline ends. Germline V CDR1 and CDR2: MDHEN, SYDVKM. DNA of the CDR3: TGTGCCAGCAGTCCCCGAACAGCGGGGGCTTTCTTT. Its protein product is CASSPRTAGAFF.

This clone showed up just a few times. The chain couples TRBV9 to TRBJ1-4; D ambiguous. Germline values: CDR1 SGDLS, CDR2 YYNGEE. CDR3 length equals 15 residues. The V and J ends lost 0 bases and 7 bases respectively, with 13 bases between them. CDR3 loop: CASSVDHQSGEKLFF. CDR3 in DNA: TGTGCCAGCAGCGTAGACCACCAGTCTGGTGAAAAACTGTTTTTT.

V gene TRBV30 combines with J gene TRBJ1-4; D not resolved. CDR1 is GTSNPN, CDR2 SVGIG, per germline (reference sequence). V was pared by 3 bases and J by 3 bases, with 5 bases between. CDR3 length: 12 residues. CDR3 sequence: CAWSVANEKLFF. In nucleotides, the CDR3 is TGTGCCTGGAGCGTCGCTAATGAAAAACTGTTTTTT.

This CDR3 is CASSLTVQGREQYF. CDR3 DNA sequence: TGTGCCAGCAGCTTAACCGTGCAGGGGAGAGAGCAGTACTTC. V gene TRBV7-6 combines with J gene TRBJ2-7; possible D gene TRBD1, 6 bases. The CDR3 covers 14 residues. V lost 2 bases and J 7 bases, leaving 15 bases between the germline ends. Germline loops: CDR1 SGHVS, CDR2 FNYEAQ.

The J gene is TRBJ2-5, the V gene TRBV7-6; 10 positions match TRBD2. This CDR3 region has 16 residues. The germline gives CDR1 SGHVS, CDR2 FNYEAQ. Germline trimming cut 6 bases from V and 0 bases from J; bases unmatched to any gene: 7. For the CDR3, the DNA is TGTGCCAGCAGGCCCCTAGCGGGGGAGTACCAAGAGACCCAGTACTTC. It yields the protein CASRPLAGEYQETQYF.

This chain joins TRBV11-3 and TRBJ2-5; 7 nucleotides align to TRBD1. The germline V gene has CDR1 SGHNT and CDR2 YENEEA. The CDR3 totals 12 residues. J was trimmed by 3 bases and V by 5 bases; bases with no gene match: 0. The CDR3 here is CASSQGEETQYF. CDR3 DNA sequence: TGTGCCAGCAGCCAGGGGGAAGAGACCCAGTACTTC.

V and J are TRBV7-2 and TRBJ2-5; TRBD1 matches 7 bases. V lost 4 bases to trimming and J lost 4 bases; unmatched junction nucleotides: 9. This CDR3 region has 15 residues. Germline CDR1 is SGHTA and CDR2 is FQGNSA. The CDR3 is CASSSDRPGRETQYF. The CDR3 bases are TGTGCCAGCAGCTCGGACAGGCCCGGCAGAGAGACCCAGTACTTC. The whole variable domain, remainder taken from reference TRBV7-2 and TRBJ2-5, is GAGVSQSPSNKVTEKGKDVELRCDPISGHTALYWYRQSLGQGLEFLIYFQGNSAPDKSGLPSDRFSAERTGGSVSTLTIQRTQQEDSAVYLCASSSDRPGRETQYFGPGTRLLVL.

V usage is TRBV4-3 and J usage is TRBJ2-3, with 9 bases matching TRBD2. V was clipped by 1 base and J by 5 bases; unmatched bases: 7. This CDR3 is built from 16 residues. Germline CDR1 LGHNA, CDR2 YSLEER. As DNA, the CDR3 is TGCGCCAGCAGCCAAGGGGGAAGCGGGGGGCGAGATACGCAGTATTTT. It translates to CASSQGGSGGRDTQYF.

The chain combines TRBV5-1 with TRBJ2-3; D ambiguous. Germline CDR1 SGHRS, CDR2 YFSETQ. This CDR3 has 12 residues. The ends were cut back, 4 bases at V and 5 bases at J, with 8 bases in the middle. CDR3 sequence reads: CASSVLGDTQYF. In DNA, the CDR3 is TGCGCCAGCAGCGTCCTCGGAGATACGCAGTATTTT.

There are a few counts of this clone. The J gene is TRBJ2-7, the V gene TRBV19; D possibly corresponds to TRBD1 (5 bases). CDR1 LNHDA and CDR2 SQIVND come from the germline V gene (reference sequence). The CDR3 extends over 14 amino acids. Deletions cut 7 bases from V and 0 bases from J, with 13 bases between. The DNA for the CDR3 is TGTGCCAGTATGACAGACATTAGCTCCTACGAGCAGTACTTC. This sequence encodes CASMTDISSYEQYF.

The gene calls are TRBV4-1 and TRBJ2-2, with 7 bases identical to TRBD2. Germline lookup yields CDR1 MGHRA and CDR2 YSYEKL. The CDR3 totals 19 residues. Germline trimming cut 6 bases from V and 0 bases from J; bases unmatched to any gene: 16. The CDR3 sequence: CASSPIGGGPTANTGELFF. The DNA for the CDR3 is TGCGCCAGCAGTCCCATAGGCGGGGGTCCAACCGCGAACACCGGGGAGCTGTTTTTT.

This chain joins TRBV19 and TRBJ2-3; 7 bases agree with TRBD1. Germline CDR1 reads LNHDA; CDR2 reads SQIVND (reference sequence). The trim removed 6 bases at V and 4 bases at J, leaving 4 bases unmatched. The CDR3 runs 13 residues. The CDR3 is CASRPQGADTQYF. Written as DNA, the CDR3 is TGTGCCAGTAGACCTCAGGGGGCAGATACGCAGTATTTT.

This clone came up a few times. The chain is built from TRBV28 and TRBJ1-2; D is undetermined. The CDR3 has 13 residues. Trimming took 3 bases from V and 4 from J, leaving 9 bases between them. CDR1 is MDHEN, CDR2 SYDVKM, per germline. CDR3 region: CASSFLAGYGYTF. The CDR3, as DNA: TGTGCCAGCAGTTTCTTGGCAGGCTATGGCTACACCTTC.

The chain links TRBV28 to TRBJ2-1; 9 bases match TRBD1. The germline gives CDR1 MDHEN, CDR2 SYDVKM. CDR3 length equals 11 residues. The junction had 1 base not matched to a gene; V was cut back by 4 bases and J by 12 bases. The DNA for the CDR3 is TGTGCCAGCAGTTCGGACAGGGGGCAGTTCTTC. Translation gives CASSSDRGQFF.

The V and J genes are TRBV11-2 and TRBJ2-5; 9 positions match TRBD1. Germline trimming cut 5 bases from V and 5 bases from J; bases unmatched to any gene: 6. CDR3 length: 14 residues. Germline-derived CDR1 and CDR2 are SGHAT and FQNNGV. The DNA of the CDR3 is TGTGCCAGCAGCCACGGACAGGGGACGGAGACCCAGTACTTC. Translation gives CASSHGQGTETQYF.

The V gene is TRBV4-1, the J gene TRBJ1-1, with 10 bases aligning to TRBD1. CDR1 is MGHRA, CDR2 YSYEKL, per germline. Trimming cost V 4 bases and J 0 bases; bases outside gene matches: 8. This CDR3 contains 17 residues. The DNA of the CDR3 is TGCGCCAGCAGCCCCAACCGACAGGGGGCCATGAACACTGAAGCTTTCTTT. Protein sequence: CASSPNRQGAMNTEAFF.

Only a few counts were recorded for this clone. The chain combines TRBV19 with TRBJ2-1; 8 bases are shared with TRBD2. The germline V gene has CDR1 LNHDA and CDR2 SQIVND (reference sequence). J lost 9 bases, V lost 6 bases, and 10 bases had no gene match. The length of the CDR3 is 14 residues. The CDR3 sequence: CASSLGGGNSEQFF. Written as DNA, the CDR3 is TGTGCCAGTAGCCTGGGCGGGGGGAACAGTGAGCAGTTCTTC.

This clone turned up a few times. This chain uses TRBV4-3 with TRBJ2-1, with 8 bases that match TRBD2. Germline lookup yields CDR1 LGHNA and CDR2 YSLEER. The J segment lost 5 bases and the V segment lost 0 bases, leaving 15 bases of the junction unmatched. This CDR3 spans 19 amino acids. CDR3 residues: CASSQDPVGVAGRHNEQFF. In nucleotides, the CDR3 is TGCGCCAGCAGCCAAGACCCCGTCGGAGTAGCGGGGCGCCACAATGAGCAGTTCTTC.